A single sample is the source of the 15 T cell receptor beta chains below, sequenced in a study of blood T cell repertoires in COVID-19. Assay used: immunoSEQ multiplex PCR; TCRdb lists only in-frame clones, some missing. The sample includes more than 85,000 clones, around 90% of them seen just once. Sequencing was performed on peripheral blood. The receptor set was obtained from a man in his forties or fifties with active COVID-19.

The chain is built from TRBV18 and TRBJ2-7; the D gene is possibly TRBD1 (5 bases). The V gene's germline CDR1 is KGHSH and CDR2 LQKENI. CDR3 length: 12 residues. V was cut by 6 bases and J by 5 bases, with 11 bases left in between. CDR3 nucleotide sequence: TGTGCCAGCTCGCGCGGACACAACGAGCAGTACTTC. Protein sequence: CASSRGHNEQYF. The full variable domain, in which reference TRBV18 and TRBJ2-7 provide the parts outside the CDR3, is NAGVMQNPRHLVRRRGQEARLRCSPMKGHSHVYWYRQLPEEGLKFMVYLQKENIIDESGMPKERFSAEFPKEGPSILRIQQVVRGDSAAYFCASSRGHNEQYFGPGTRLTVT.

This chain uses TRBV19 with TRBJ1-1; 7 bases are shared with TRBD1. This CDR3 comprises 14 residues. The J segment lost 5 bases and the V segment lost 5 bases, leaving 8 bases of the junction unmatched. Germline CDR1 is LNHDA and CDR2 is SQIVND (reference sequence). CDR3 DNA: TGTGCCAGTAGTCCAGACAGGGACACGACTGAAGCTTTCTTT. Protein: CASSPDRDTTEAFF.

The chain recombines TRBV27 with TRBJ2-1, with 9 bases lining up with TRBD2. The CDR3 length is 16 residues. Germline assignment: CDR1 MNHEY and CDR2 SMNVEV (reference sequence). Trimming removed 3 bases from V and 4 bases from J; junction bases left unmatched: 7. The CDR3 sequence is CASSFRLAEKYNEQFF. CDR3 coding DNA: TGTGCCAGCAGTTTTCGACTAGCGGAGAAGTACAATGAGCAGTTCTTC.

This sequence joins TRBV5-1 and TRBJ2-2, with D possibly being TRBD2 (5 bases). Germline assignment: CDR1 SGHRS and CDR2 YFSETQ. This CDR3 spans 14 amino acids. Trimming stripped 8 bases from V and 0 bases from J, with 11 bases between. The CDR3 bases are TGCGCCAGTCGGAGACTACCGAACACCGGGGAGCTGTTTTTT. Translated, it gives CASRRLPNTGELFF.

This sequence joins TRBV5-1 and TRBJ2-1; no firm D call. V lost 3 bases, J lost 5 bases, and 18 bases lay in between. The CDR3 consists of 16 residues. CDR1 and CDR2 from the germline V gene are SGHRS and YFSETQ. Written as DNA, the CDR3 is TGCGCCAGCAGCTCCGGGTCGACCCGTTTCGACAATGAGCAGTTCTTC. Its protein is CASSSGSTRFDNEQFF.

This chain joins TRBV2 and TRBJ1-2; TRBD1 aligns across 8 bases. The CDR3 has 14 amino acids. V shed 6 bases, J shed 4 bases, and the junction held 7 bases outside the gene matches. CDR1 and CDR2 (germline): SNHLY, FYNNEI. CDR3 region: CASRGTGILYGYTF. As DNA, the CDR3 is TGTGCCAGCAGGGGGACAGGAATCCTCTATGGCTACACCTTC.

DNA of the CDR3: TGTGCCAGCAGCCCCCGCGGGACAGGATACGAGCAGTACTTC. Translation: CASSPRGTGYEQYF. V usage is TRBV7-2 and J usage is TRBJ2-7; the match to TRBD1 covers 8 bases. After removal of 5 bases from V and 4 bases from J, the junction contained 7 bases not matched to a gene. Per the germline V gene, CDR1 is SGHTA and CDR2 is FQGNSA. CDR3 length: 14 amino acids.

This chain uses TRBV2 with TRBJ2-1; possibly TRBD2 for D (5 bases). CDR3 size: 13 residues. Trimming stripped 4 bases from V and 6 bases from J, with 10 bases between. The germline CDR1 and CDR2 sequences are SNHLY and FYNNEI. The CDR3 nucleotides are TGTGCCAGCAGTGGAGGGCTTCGCAATGAGCAGTTCTTC. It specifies CASSGGLRNEQFF.

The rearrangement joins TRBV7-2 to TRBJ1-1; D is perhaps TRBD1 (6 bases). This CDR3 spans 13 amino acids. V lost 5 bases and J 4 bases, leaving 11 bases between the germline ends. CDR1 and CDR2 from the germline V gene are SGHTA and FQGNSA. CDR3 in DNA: TGTGCCAGCAGCACCGACAGGTTCACTGAAGCTTTCTTT. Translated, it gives CASSTDRFTEAFF. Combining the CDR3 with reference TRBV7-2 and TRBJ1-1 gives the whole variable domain GAGVSQSPSNKVTEKGKDVELRCDPISGHTALYWYRQSLGQGLEFLIYFQGNSAPDKSGLPSDRFSAERTGGSVSTLTIQRTQQEDSAVYLCASSTDRFTEAFFGQGTRLTVV.

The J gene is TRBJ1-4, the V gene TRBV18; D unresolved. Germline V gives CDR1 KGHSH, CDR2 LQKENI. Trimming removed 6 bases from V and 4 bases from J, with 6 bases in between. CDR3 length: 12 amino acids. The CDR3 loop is CASSLINEKLFF. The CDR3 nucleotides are TGTGCCAGCTCGCTAATTAATGAAAAACTGTTTTTT.

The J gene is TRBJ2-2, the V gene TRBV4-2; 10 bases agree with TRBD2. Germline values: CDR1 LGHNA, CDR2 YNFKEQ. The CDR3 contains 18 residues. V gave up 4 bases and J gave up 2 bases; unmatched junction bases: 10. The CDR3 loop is CASSPGVAGGINTGELFF. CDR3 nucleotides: TGTGCCAGCAGCCCGGGGGTAGCGGGGGGTATTAACACCGGGGAGCTGTTTTTT.

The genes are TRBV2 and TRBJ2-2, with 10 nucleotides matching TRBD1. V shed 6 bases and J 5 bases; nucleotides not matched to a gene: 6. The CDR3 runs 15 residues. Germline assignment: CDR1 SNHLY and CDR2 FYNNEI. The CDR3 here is CASRPTGGATGELFF. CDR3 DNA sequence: TGTGCCAGCAGGCCGACAGGGGGCGCAACCGGGGAGCTGTTTTTT.

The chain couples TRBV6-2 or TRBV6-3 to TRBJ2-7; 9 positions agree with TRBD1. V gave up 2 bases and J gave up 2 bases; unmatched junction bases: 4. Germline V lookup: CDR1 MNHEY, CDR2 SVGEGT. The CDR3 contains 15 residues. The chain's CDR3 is CASSYDRQGAYEQYF. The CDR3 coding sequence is TGTGCCAGCAGTTACGATAGACAGGGGGCCTACGAGCAGTACTTC.

The chain's CDR3 is CATSRAGQGVEAFF. The CDR3 DNA reads as TGTGCCACCAGCAGAGCCGGGCAGGGGGTAGAAGCTTTCTTT. The chain is built from TRBV15 and TRBJ1-1, with 7 bases that match TRBD1. CDR3 size: 14 residues. J was trimmed by 8 bases and V by 1 base; bases with no gene match: 7. From germline, CDR1 is LNHNV and CDR2 YYDKDF (reference sequence).

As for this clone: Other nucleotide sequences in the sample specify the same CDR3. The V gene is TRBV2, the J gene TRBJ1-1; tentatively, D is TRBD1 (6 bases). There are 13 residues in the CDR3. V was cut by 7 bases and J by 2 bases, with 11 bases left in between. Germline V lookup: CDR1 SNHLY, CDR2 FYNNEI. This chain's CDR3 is CASKGQGNTEAFF. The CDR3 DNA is TGTGCCAGCAAGGGACAAGGCAACACTGAAGCTTTCTTT. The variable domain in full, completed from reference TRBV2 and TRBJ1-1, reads EPEVTQTPSHQVTQMGQEVILRCVPISNHLYFYWYRQILGQKVEFLVSFYNNEISEKSEIFDDQFSVERPDGSNFTLKIRSTKLEDSAMYFCASKGQGNTEAFFGQGTRLTVV.